This record covers a single T cell receptor beta chain. Antigen unknown. This sample is drawn from a study of T cells in Graves' hyperthyroidism and ophthalmopathy. Study-wide points: Most thyroid clonotypes expanded above 0.001 appeared in blood too.

Patients were aged 18 to 65, had disease duration under 2 months, and had newly diagnosed hyperthyroidism. Diagnosing involved the use of clinical symptoms, serum thyroxine and TRAb, thyroid ultrasound and orbital computed tomography. CDR3 length equals 15 residues. Germline V gene lookup returns CDR1 SGHNT and CDR2 YYREEE (reference sequence). V lost 3 bases and J lost 1; bases outside the gene matches: 5. The source material, RNA transcripts, was used to amplify TCR beta CDR3 regions. First-round RT-PCR targeting the TCR CDR3 was performed with the HTBI primer set. TCRdb re-analysed the multiplex PCR reads in MiXCR, keeping a single row per CDR3 protein. The sample comprises hundreds of thousands of distinct CDR3 sequences, about 17% of which are singletons, and 3.5% to 4% rests with the top ten.

The TCR originated in a woman in her 30s with Graves' hyperthyroidism. The chain carries TRBV5-4 and TRBJ2-7; 9 positions match TRBD1. The material sequenced was blood. CDR3 bases: TGTGCCAGCAGCTCCAGGACAGGGGCATCCTACGAGCAGTACTTC. The encoded protein is CASSSRTGASYEQYF.